This T cell receptor (beta chain) was sequenced for a study of early T cells in non-severe SARS-CoV-2 infection. Study-level information: It was bulk RNA from unsorted whole blood that was sequenced, and the chains were unpaired. Overall study findings and caveats: CD4 and private specificities were missed by VDJdb matching, which favored anti-spike CD8 responses.

This CDR3 has 14 residues. Unmatched junction bases numbered 3, after V lost 6 bases and J lost 7 bases. Germline lookup yields CDR1 SNHLY and CDR2 FYNNEI. TCRdb processed the 5' RACE reads anew with MiXCR; each CDR3 protein has one entry. Among 70,000 to 75,000 distinct CDR3 sequences listed, around 15% were seen once. This clonotype was found a few times. As yet, its antigen is unknown. The sequence was collected from an adult who was a healthcare worker with PCR-confirmed SARS-CoV-2 infection or an uninfected control (not recorded which). V usage is TRBV2 and J usage is TRBJ1-6, with TRBD1 identical over 10 bases. The sample comprised whole blood. CDR3 region: CASRWTGGNSPLHF. The CDR3 DNA follows: TGTGCCAGCAGGTGGACAGGGGGAAATTCACCCCTCCACTTT.